This T cell receptor (beta chain) derives from a study of a mutant IDH1 vaccine in newly diagnosed glioma. Overall study context: Earlier care involved radiotherapy, temozolomide, or both, and the majority received both.

Specified time point: week 23, last vaccination. It was 300 ug of mutant IDH1 20-mer peptide that made up each vaccine dose, given with topical imiquimod. A remark on this clone: What it binds is not known.

There are 15 residues in the CDR3. The V gene end was trimmed by 3 bases and the J gene end by 4 bases; junction bases not matched to a gene: 5. CDR1 is MNHEY and CDR2 is SMNVEV in the germline V gene (reference sequence). The repertoire was sequenced with immunoSEQ multiplex PCR; TCRdb's copy has only in-frame clones and lacks some. The table has about 64,000 clones, roughly 84% seen once. The rearrangement uses TRBV27 and TRBJ1-4; TRBD1 matches 7 bases. This TCR derives from a man younger than 45 with glioma. The source was PBMCs, collected from a glioma patient whose treatment included an IDH1 peptide vaccine. The chain's CDR3 is CASSFRGQSNEKLFF. The CDR3 DNA follows: TGTGCCAGCAGTTTCCGGGGACAGAGTAATGAAAAACTGTTTTTT. The full variable domain, its missing parts supplied by reference TRBV27 and TRBJ1-4, is EAQVTQNPRYLITVTGKKLTVTCSQNMNHEYMSWYRQDPGLGLRQIYYSMNVEVTDKGDVPEGYKVSRKEKRNFPLILESPSPNQTSLYFCASSFRGQSNEKLFFGSGTQLSVL.